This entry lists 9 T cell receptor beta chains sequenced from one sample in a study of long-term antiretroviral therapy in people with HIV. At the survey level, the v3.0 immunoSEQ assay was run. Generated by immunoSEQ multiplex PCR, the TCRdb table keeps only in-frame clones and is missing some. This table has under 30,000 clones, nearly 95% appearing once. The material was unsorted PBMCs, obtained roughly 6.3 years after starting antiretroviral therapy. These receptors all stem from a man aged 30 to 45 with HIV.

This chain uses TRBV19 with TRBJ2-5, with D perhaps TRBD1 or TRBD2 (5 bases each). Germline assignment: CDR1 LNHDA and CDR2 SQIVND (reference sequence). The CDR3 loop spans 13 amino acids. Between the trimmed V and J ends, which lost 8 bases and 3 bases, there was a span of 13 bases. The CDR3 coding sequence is TGTGCCAGTCGAGGGGTTTGGGAAGAGACCCAGTACTTC. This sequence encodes CASRGVWEETQYF.

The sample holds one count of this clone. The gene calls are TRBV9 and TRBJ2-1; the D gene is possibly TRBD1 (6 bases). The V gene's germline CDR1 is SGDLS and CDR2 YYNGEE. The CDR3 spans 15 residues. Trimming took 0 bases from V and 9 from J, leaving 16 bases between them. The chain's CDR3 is CASSVGAFQGGEQFF. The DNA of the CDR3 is TGTGCCAGCAGCGTAGGGGCTTTCCAAGGGGGTGAGCAGTTCTTC.

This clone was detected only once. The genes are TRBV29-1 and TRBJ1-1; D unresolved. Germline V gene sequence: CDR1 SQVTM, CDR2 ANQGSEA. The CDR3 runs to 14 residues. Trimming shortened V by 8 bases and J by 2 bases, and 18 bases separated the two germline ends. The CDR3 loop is CSSVRHIVNTEAFF. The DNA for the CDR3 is TGCAGCTCCGTTCGGCACATCGTAAACACTGAAGCTTTCTTT.

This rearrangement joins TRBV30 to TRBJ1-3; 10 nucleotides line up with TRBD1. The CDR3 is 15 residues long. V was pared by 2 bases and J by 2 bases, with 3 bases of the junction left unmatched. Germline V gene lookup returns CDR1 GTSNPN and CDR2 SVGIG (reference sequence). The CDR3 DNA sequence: TGTGCCTGGAGTAAGACAGGGGGCCCTGGAAACACCATATATTTT. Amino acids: CAWSKTGGPGNTIYF.

The CDR3 region is CASSFRTNINTGELFF. The CDR3 DNA sequence: TGTGCCAGCAGCTTTCGGACAAACATCAACACCGGGGAGCTGTTTTTT. The chain is built from TRBV7-8 and TRBJ2-2; TRBD1 is a possible D gene (5 bases). Germline CDR1 is SGHVS and CDR2 is FQNEAQ. Trimming stripped 3 bases from V and 2 bases from J, with 13 bases between. This CDR3 contains 16 residues.

The CDR3 here is CASAVNNQPQHF. The CDR3, as DNA: TGTGCCAGCGCGGTGAACAATCAGCCCCAGCATTTT. The rearrangement uses TRBV6-1 and TRBJ1-5, with unresolved D. The V end was cut by 8 bases, the J end by 3 bases, with 8 bases between. Germline CDR1 and CDR2: MNHNS and SASEGT. The CDR3 sequence is 12 residues long.

The CDR3 sequence: CASSYLGSGAGQNTGELFF. Here the CDR3 DNA reads TGTGCCAGCAGCTACCTAGGCTCGGGAGCGGGGCAGAACACCGGGGAGCTGTTTTTT. The genes are TRBV7-2 and TRBJ2-2; 7 bases agree with TRBD2. With V trimmed by 4 bases and J by 1 base, 15 bases remained unmatched. The CDR3 extends over 19 amino acids. Per the germline V gene, CDR1 is SGHTA and CDR2 is FQGNSA.

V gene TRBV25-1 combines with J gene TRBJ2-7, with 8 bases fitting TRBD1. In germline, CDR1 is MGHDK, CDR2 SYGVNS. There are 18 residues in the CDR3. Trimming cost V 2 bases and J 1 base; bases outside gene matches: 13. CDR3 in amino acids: CASSEAGGRDRSSYEQYF. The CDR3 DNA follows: TGTGCCAGCAGTGAAGCGGGTGGTCGGGACAGGAGTTCCTACGAGCAGTACTTC.

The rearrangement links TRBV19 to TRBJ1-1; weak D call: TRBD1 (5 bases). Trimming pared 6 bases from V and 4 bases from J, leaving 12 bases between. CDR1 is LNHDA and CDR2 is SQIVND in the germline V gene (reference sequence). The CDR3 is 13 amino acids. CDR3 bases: TGTGCCAGTAGCAATCAGGGAAGCACTGAAGCTTTCTTT. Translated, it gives CASSNQGSTEAFF.